This T cell receptor beta chain was captured in a study of long-term antiretroviral therapy in people with HIV. There was at least one pre-ART PBMC sample for each donor, plus at least two post-ART PBMC samples. Germline V CDR1 and CDR2: SGHTA, FQGNSA. Trimming stripped 2 bases from V and 2 bases from J, with 12 bases between. This CDR3 is 16 amino acids long. On this clone: No antigen is known for it.

The study, taken as a whole, reports: Absence of data on ART adherence, viral resistance or therapy changes was noted. Control repertoires displayed wider CDR3 length ranges than the HIV repertoires.

At the survey level, the v3.0 immunoSEQ assay was run. Generated by immunoSEQ multiplex PCR, the TCRdb table keeps only in-frame clones and is missing some. The table records about 35,000 clones, 60% to 75% of them present only once. J is TRBJ2-2 and V is TRBV7-2, with D perhaps being TRBD1 or TRBD2 (6 bases each). The starting material was unsorted PBMCs, obtained 3 years after starting antiretroviral therapy. This receptor was identified in a man aged 50 to 59 with HIV. The CDR3 DNA reads as TGTGCCAGCAGCTTAAGTGGGGGGCTCAACACCGGGGAGCTGTTTTTT. Residues: CASSLSGGLNTGELFF.